Detailed here is one T cell receptor beta chain. In this sample, this clonotype turned up many times. No antigen is known for it. Within one base of it there is no much larger clone, and no base qualities were kept. These data belong to a study of T cells in Graves' hyperthyroidism and ophthalmopathy (dated by TCRdb to the late 2010s). For context, the study as a whole: Peripheral blood samples were taken at initial diagnosis, before any treatment was given. According to the paper, TCR Vbeta CDR3 sequencing was carried out on 135 peripheral blood samples, which came from fewer than 50 ophthalmopathy, some 73 hyperthyroidism and about 17 progressor patients. Prospective prediction of ophthalmopathy was tested in an independent validation cohort of 18 to 20 hyperthyroidism patients and some 17 patients who later progressed to ophthalmopathy. Once sampling was done, hyperthyroidism patients were given methimazole at a starting dose of 30 mg daily, whereas ophthalmopathy patients were given high-dose intravenous methylprednisolone. In addition, the study compared T-cell repertoires in thyroid tissue and in blood from roughly 6 Graves' hyperthyroidism patients. The 100 discovery patients were divided at random into training and test sets in a 7:3 ratio. To identify distinguishing TCR V-J signatures, a discovery cohort of around 100 patients was used, comprising 43 with Graves' ophthalmopathy and under 60 with stable Graves' hyperthyroidism. On the study overall, not on this receptor specifically: In validation, the model predicted progression to ophthalmopathy with approximately 71% sensitivity and approximately 78% specificity, a median of about 6.7 months before onset. A model built on a 13 V-J signature distinguished ophthalmopathy from stable hyperthyroidism, reaching 87.88% sensitivity and about 81% specificity in cross-validation and 80%/75% in testing. No statistical method was used to set the sample size in advance, and investigators knew the group allocation. Most expanded thyroid clonotypes (frequency above 0.001) were also found in blood, which suggests that blood repertoires may mirror thyroid immune responses.

TCR beta CDR3 regions were amplified from RNA transcripts. For the first round of RT-PCR on the TCR CDR3, the HTBI primer set was used together with the Qiagen OneStep RT-PCR kit. A second multiplex PCR round built the libraries, followed by size selection and purification. The libraries were sequenced on an Illumina HiSeq2000 using paired-end 100 bp reads. The source study handled its data this way. Raw data were processed with SOAPnuke, discarding reads with adapters, uncalled bases, mean Phred below 15, or no exact constant-primer or identifier match. High-quality paired reads were merged with COPE v1.2.5, and unique nucleotide sequences were defined as clonotypes. Clonotypes were aligned to IMGT TRBV, TRBD and TRBJ reference segments using MiTCR v1.1. The analysis included only V-J combinations with a frequency above 0.0001, which together covered over 98% of the repertoires. The TCS score was defined as the ratio of F50 (clonal expansion) to E x V (chaos), calculated using BLOSUM62-based TCRdist between CDR3 peptides within each V-J. Welch's t-statistics and random forest reduced 500 to 550 V-J features to roughly 13, which were used in a naive Bayes classifier (R e1071). TCRdb reanalyzed the raw reads on its own, using fastp at Q25 for trimming and MiXCR for clone calling, and kept in-frame beta chains. Rows are unified per CDR3 protein, each entry keeping the most common DNA and genes. The authors' filters were not applied to this entry. The sample table holds approximately 210,000 distinct CDR3 sequences, of which about 15% were seen once. Of the sample, around 50% falls within the top ten clones.

A patient counted as having stable Graves' hyperthyroidism if no progression to ophthalmopathy occurred over 18 months of follow-up. The hyperthyroidism patients were between 18 and 65 years old and newly diagnosed, with a disease duration of less than 2 months. Any patient with an uncontrolled infection, another autoimmune disease, pregnancy or lactation was excluded. Diagnoses were based on clinical symptoms, serum thyroxine and TRAb, thyroid ultrasound and orbital computed tomography. PBMCs were separated from roughly 10 ml of fresh peripheral blood using Ficoll-Paque density gradient centrifugation. Trizol reagent was used to extract total RNA, and RNA quality was then checked on an Agilent 2100 Bioanalyzer. Reading from cysteine to phenylalanine, the CDR3 counts 14 amino acids. Kept here is only the CDR3 DNA, which spans 42 bases and is read in frame from base 1. Trimming at the junction amounts to 7 bases on V and 3 bases on J, and the germline ends lie 15 bases apart. CDR1 and CDR2 are read off the germline V gene as SNHLY and FYNNEI.

This receptor was identified in a man over 45 with Graves' hyperthyroidism. Sequenced: blood. The V gene is TRBV2 and the J gene is TRBJ1-2; TRBD1 is a weak D gene call, 6 bases matching. The base sequence is TGTGCCAGCACCGACAGGTTGAGTGACTATGGCTACACCTTC. It is translated as CASTDRLSDYGYTF. With the rest looked up from the reference TRBV2 and TRBJ1-2 genes rather than sequenced, the full variable domain is EPEVTQTPSHQVTQMGQEVILRCVPISNHLYFYWYRQILGQKVEFLVSFYNNEISEKSEIFDDQFSVERPDGSNFTLKIRSTKLEDSAMYFCASTDRLSDYGYTFGSGTRLTVV.